This record concerns one TCR beta chain sequence. Its antigen is not known. This entry belongs to a study of T cell responses to AZD1222 COVID-19 vaccine. Profiled with immunoSEQ multiplex PCR; TCRdb holds only in-frame clones, not every one. The sample lists 200,000 or so clones, about 89% occurring once. Findings and caveats of the study: Across the whole spike, CD4 TCRs peaked at regions 160-218 and 743-854. Variant regions that are unmutated are reportedly the target of nearly half of spike-specific TCRs.

J was trimmed by 5 bases and V by 4 bases; bases with no gene match: 8. Germline CDR1 SGHRS, CDR2 YFSETQ. This CDR3 is 14 amino acids long. Sequences were derived from peripheral blood, sampled on day 0 of MenACWY control vaccination. This TCR was sampled from an adult in good health. The chain carries TRBV5-1 and TRBJ2-7; 8 nucleotides line up with TRBD2. The CDR3 protein is CASSLRAGGDEQYF. The CDR3 nucleotides are TGCGCCAGCAGCCTTCGGGCGGGAGGTGACGAGCAGTACTTC.